This T cell receptor beta chain was captured by sequencing in a study of cytomegalovirus exposure and HLA in healthy donors. The primer mix had 60 Vbeta and 13 Jbeta primers. Data came from immunoSEQ multiplex PCR; TCRdb stores just in-frame clones and leaves some out. The sample records roughly 130,000 clones, 88% being singletons. Germline V gene lookup returns CDR1 SGHAT and CDR2 FQNNGV. The V gene lost 5 bases and the J gene lost 4 bases, with 9 bases spanning the gap. The CDR3 is 13 residues long. This chain links TRBV11-2 with TRBJ2-1; D remains unclear. Sequencing was performed on PBMCs. The receptor was isolated from a woman between 35 and 50 years old in good health and CMV-seronegative. CDR3 nucleotide sequence: TGTGCCAGCAGCCCCTCCTCTTACAATGAGCAGTTCTTC. Translating gives CASSPSSYNEQFF.